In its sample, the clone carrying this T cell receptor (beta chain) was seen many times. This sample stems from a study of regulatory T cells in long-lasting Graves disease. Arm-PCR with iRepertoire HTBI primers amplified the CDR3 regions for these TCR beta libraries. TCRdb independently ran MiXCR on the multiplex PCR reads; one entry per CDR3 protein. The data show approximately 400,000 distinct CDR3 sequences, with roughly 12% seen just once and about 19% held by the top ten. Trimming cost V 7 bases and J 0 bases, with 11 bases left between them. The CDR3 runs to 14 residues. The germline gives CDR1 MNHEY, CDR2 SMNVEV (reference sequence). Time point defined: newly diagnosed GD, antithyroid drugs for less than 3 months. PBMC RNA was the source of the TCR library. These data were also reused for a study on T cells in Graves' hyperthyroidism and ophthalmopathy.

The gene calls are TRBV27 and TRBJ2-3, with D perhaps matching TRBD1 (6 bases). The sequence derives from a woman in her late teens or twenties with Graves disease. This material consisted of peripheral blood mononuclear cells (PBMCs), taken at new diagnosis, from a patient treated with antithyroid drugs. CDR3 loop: CASTGDISTDTQYF. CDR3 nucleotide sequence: TGTGCCAGCACCGGGGACATAAGCACAGATACGCAGTATTTT.